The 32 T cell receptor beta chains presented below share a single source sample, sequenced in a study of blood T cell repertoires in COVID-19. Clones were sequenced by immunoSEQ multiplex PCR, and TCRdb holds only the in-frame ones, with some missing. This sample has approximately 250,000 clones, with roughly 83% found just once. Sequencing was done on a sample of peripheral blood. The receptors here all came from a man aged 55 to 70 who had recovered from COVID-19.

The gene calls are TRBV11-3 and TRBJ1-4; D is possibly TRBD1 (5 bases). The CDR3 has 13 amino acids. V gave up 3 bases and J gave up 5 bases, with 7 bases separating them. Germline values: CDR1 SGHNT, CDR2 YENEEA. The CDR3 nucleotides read TGTGCCAGCAGCTTGGCAGGGAATGAAAAACTGTTTTTT. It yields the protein CASSLAGNEKLFF.

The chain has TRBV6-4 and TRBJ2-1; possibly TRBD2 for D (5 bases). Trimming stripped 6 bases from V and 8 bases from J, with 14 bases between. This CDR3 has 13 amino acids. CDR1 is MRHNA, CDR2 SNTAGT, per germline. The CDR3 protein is CASSLRGGDEQFF. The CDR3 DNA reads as TGTGCCAGCAGCCTGAGAGGAGGTGATGAGCAGTTCTTC.

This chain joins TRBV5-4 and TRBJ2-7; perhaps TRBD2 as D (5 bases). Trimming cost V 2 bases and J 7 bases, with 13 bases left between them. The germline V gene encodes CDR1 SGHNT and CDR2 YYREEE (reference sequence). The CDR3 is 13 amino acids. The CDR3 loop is CASSLGFSGEQYF. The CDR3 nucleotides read TGTGCCAGCAGCTTAGGGTTCTCGGGGGAGCAGTACTTC.

The CDR3 region is CASSESGGLSYNEQFF. The CDR3 DNA reads TGTGCCAGCAGTGAATCGGGGGGCCTCTCCTACAATGAGCAGTTCTTC. The chain is built from TRBV6-1 and TRBJ2-1; D is perhaps TRBD2 (7 bases). The V and J ends lost 2 bases and 0 bases respectively, with 11 bases between them. The CDR3 spans 16 residues. Per the germline V gene, CDR1 is MNHNS and CDR2 is SASEGT.

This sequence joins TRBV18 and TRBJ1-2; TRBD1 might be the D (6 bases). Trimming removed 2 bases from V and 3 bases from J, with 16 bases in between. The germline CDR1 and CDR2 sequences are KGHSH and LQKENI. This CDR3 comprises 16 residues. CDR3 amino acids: CASSPSQGRFDYGYTF. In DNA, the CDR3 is TGTGCCAGCTCACCATCGCAGGGGCGCTTTGACTATGGCTACACCTTC.

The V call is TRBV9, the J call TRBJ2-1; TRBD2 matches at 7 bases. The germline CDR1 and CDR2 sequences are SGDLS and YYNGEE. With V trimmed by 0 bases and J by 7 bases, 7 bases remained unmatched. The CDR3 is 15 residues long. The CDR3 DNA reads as TGTGCCAGCAGCGTAGAATCCCGGCGGGAGAATGAGCAGTTCTTC. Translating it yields CASSVESRRENEQFF.

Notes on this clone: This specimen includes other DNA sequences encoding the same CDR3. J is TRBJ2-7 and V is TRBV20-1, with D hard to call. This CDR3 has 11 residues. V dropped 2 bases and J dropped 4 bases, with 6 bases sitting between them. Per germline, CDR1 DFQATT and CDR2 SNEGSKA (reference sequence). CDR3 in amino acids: CSARSGYEQYF. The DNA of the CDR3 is TGCAGTGCTAGATCAGGATACGAGCAGTACTTC.

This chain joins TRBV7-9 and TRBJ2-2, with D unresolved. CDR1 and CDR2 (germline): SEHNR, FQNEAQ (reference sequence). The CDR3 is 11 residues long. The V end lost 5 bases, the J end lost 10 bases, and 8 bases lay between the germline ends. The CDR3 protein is CASSLSVELFF. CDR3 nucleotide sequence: TGTGCCAGCAGCCTATCTGTGGAGCTGTTTTTT.

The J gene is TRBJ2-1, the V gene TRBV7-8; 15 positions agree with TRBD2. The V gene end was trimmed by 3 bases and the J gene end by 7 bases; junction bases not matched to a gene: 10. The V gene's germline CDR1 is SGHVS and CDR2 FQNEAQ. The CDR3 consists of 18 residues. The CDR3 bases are TGTGCCAGCAGCTTTTTAGCCGGGACTAGCGGGAGGAGAAATGAGCAGTTCTTC. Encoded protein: CASSFLAGTSGRRNEQFF.

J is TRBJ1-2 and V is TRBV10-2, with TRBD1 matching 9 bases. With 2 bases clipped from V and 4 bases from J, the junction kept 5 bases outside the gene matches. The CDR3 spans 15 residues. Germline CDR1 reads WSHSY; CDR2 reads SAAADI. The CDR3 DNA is TGCGCCAGCAGTGAGAAGGGACAGGGTGTCTATGGCTACACCTTC. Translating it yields CASSEKGQGVYGYTF.

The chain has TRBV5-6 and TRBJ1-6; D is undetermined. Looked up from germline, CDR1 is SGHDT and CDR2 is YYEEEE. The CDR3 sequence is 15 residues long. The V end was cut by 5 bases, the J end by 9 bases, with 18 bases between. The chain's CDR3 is CASSLSGNLGSPLHF. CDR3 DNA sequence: TGTGCCAGCAGTTTATCCGGGAACCTAGGTTCACCCCTCCACTTT.

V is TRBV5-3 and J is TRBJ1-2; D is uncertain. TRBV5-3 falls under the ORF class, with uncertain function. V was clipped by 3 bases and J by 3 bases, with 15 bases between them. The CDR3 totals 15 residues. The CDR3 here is CARSSGIGTDYGYTF. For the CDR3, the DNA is TGTGCCAGAAGCTCGGGGATCGGCACGGACTATGGCTACACCTTC.

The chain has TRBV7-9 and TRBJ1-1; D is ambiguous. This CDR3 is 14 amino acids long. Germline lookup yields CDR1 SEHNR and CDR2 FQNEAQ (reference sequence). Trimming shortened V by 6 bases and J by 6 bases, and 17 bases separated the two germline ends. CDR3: CASSKNSLIPEAFF. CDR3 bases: TGTGCCAGCAGTAAGAATAGCCTAATCCCTGAAGCTTTCTTT.

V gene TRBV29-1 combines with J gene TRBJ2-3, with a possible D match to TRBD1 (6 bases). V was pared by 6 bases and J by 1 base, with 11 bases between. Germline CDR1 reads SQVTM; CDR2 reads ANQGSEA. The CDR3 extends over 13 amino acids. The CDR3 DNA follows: TGCAGCGTCACAGGGTGGGGCACAGATACGCAGTATTTT. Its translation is CSVTGWGTDTQYF.

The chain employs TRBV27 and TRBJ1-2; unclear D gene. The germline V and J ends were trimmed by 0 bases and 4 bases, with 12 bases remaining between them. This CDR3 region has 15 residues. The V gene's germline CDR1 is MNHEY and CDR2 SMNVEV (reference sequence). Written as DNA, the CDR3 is TGTGCCAGCAGTTTATCCGCGTTAGTTATCTATGGCTACACCTTC. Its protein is CASSLSALVIYGYTF.

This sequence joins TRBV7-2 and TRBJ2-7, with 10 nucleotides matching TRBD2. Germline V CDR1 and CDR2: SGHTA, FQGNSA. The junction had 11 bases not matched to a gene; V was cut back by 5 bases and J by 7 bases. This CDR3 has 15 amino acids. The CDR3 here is CASSAGTSARGEQYF. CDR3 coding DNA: TGTGCCAGCAGCGCTGGGACTAGCGCCAGGGGGGAGCAGTACTTC.

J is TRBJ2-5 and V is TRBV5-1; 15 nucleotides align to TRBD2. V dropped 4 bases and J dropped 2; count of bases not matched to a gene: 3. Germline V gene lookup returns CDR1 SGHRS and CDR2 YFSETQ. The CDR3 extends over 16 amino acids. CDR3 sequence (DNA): TGCGCCAGCAGCATAGGGACTAGCGGGGGGCAAGAGACCCAGTACTTC. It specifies CASSIGTSGGQETQYF.

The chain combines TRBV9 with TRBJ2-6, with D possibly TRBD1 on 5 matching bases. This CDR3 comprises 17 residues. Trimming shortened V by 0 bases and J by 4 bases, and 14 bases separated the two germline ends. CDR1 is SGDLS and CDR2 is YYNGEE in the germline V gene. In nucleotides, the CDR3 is TGTGCCAGCAGCGTAGCCCAAGACAGAAACGGGGCCAACGTCCTGACTTTC. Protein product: CASSVAQDRNGANVLTF.

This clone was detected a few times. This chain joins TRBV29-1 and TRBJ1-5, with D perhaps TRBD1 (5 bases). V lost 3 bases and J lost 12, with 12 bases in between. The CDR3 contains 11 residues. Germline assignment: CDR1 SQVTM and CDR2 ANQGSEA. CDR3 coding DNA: TGCAGCGTTGAGTATATGGGGGGCCAGCATTTT. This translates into CSVEYMGGQHF.

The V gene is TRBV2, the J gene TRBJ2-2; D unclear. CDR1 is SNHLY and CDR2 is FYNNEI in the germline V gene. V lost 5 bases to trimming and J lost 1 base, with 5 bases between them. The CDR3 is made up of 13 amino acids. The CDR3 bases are TGTGCCAGCAGTTACAGGAACACCGGGGAGCTGTTTTTT. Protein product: CASSYRNTGELFF.

CDR3 sequence reads: CASSLDGSGRLNEQYF. The CDR3 coding sequence is TGCGCCAGCAGCTTGGATGGTAGCGGGAGGCTCAACGAGCAGTACTTC. This rearrangement joins TRBV5-1 to TRBJ2-7, with 10 positions matching TRBD2. The CDR3 extends over 16 amino acids. Germline V CDR1 and CDR2: SGHRS, YFSETQ. The V and J ends lost 0 bases and 5 bases, in that order; junction bases with no gene match: 8.

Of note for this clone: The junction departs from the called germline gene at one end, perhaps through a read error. The CDR3 region is CASSLAGVNTGELFF. The CDR3 DNA is TGTGCCAGCAGCCTAGCGGGAGTTAACACCGGGGAGCTGTTTTTT. V usage is TRBV7-2 and J usage is TRBJ2-2, with 10 nucleotides matching TRBD2. Germline CDR1 and CDR2: SGHTA and FQGNSA. The CDR3 sequence is 15 residues long. The full variable domain, in which reference TRBV7-2 and TRBJ2-2 provide the parts outside the CDR3, is GAGVSQSPSNKVTEKGKDVELRCDPISGHTALYWYRQSLGQGLEFLIYFQGNSAPDKSGLPSDRFSAERTGGSVSTLTIQRTQQEDSAVYLCASSLAGVNTGELFFGEGSRLTVL.

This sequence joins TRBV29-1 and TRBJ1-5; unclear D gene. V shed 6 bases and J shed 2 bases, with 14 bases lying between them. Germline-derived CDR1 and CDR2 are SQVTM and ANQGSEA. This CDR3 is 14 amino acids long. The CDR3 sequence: CSVAQSAGNQPQHF. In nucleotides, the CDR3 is TGCAGCGTCGCCCAGTCGGCGGGCAATCAGCCCCAGCATTTT.

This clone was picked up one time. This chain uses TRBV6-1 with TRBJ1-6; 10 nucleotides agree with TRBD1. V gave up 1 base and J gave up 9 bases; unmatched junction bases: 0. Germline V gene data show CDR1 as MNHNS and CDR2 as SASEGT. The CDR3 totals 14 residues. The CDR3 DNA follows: TGTGCCAGCAGTGAAGGGGACAGGGGTTCACCCCTCCACTTT. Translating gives CASSEGDRGSPLHF.

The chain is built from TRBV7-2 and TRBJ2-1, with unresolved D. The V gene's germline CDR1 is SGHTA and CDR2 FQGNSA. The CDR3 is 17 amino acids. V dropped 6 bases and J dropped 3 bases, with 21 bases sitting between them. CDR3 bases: TGTGCCAGCAGTCCCCACGTCAAGCAGGTTCTCTACAATGAGCAGTTCTTC. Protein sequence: CASSPHVKQVLYNEQFF.

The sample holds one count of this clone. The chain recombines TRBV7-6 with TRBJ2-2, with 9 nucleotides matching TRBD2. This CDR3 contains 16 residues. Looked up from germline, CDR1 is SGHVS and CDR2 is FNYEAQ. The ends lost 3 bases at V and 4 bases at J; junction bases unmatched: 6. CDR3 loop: CASSLVAGVVTGELFF. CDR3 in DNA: TGTGCCAGCAGCTTGGTAGCGGGAGTTGTCACCGGGGAGCTGTTTTTT.

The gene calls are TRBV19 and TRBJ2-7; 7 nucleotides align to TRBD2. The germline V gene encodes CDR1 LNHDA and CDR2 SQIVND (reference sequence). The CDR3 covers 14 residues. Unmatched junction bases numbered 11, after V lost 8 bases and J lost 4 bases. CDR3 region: CASGPGRDRYEQYF. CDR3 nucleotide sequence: TGTGCCAGTGGGCCTGGGAGGGATAGGTACGAGCAGTACTTC.

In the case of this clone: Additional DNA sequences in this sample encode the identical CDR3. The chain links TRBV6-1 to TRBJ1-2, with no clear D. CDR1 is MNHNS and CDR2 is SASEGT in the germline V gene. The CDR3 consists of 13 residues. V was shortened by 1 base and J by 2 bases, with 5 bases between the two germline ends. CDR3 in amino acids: CASSEGRNYGYTF. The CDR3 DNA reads TGTGCCAGCAGTGAAGGGCGGAACTATGGCTACACCTTC.

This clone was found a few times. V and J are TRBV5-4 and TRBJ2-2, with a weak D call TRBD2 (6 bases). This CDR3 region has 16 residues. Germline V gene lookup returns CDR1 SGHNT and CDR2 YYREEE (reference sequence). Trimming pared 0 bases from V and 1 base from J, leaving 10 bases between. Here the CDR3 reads CASSLGASVNTGELFF. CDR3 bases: TGTGCCAGCAGCTTGGGGGCTAGCGTGAACACCGGGGAGCTGTTTTTT.

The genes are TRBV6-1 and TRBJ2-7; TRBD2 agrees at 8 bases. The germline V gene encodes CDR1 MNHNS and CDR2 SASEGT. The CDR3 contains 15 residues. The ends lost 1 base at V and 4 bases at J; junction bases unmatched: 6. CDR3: CASSEGPGRAYEQYF. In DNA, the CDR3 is TGTGCCAGCAGTGAAGGGCCCGGGAGGGCTTACGAGCAGTACTTC.

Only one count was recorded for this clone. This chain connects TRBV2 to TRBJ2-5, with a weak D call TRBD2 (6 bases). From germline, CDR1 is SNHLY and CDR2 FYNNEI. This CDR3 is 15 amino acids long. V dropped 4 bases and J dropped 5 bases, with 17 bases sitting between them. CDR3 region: CASSGGFGGRETQYF. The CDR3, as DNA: TGTGCCAGCAGTGGGGGGTTCGGGGGTCGGGAGACCCAGTACTTC.

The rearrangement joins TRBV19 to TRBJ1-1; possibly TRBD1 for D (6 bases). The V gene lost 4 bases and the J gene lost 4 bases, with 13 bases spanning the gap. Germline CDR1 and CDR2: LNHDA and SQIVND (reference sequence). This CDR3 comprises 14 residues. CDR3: CASSRGGEGTEAFF. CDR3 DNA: TGTGCCAGTAGTAGGGGGGGCGAGGGCACTGAAGCTTTCTTT.